What follows is one T cell receptor (beta chain) and its context. There are 14 residues in the CDR3. The V end lost 3 bases, the J end lost 2 bases, and 9 bases lay between the germline ends. Looked up from germline, CDR1 is ENHRY and CDR2 is SYGVKD. Researchers divided each subset's genomic DNA evenly across several immunoSEQ plates. Generated by immunoSEQ multiplex PCR, the TCRdb table keeps only in-frame clones and is missing some. The sample carries roughly 1 million clones, approximately 80% recorded once. The source of the sample is a study of shared clonotypes between healthy human individuals.

This clonotype originated in a man between 18 and 35 years old in good health. Some clones in this sample may be carry-over from other donors' samples. Sequenced sample: memory CD4+ T cells from PBMCs. Subset meaning: CD45RA-negative fraction. The J gene is TRBJ2-3, the V gene TRBV10-3; TRBD1 might be the D (5 bases). CDR3 region: CAISDDRFTDTQYF. As DNA, the CDR3 is TGTGCCATCAGTGATGACAGATTCACAGATACGCAGTATTTT.